These 6 T cell receptor beta chains originate from one sample sequenced in a study of blood T cell repertoires in COVID-19. Profiled with immunoSEQ multiplex PCR; TCRdb holds only in-frame clones, not every one. The sample carries approximately 210,000 clones, less than 90% recorded once. The specimen was peripheral blood. These receptors came from a woman between 70 and 85 years old with active or convalescent COVID-19.

V usage is TRBV4-3 and J usage is TRBJ2-5, with TRBD2 identical over 7 bases. J was trimmed by 4 bases and V by 3 bases; bases with no gene match: 8. The germline V gene has CDR1 LGHNA and CDR2 YSLEER. The CDR3 contains 15 residues. CDR3 in amino acids: CASSHPRAGVETQYF. CDR3 nucleotides: TGCGCCAGCAGCCATCCGAGGGCGGGGGTAGAGACCCAGTACTTC.

This chain joins TRBV5-1 and TRBJ1-4; D is undetermined. The CDR3 length is 14 residues. Germline assignment: CDR1 SGHRS and CDR2 YFSETQ. V was trimmed by 4 bases and J by 5 bases, leaving 12 bases between them. The CDR3 loop is CASSPGAVNEKLFF. CDR3 DNA sequence: TGCGCCAGCAGCCCGGGTGCGGTAAATGAAAAACTGTTTTTT.

V usage is TRBV2 and J usage is TRBJ2-2; 9 bases align to TRBD1. Looked up from germline, CDR1 is SNHLY and CDR2 is FYNNEI. This CDR3 is built from 14 residues. Trimming cost V 5 bases and J 3 bases; bases outside gene matches: 1. DNA for the CDR3: TGTGCCAGCAGTTGGGACAGGGACACCGGGGAGCTGTTTTTT. Residues: CASSWDRDTGELFF.

The gene calls are TRBV4-2 and TRBJ2-1; 8 positions match TRBD2. The germline gives CDR1 LGHNA, CDR2 YNFKEQ. V gave up 4 bases and J gave up 3 bases; unmatched junction bases: 2. The length of the CDR3 is 14 residues. The CDR3 loop reads CASSRTSNYNEQFF. The CDR3, as DNA: TGTGCCAGCAGCCGGACTAGCAACTACAATGAGCAGTTCTTC.

The chain carries TRBV10-3 and TRBJ1-2; no clear D gene. The CDR3 covers 15 residues. Germline V gene sequence: CDR1 ENHRY, CDR2 SYGVKD. V was clipped by 0 bases and J by 1 base, with 9 bases between them. The CDR3 DNA reads as TGTGCCATCAGTGAGTCGCAGTCCTTTAACTATGGCTACACCTTC. It encodes CAISESQSFNYGYTF.

The genes are TRBV10-3 and TRBJ1-1, with 9 bases fitting TRBD1. Losses at the gene ends were 5 bases for V and 5 bases for J; bases not matched to a gene: 9. From germline, CDR1 is ENHRY and CDR2 SYGVKD. This CDR3 is built from 15 residues. Here the CDR3 reads CAISPWTGAGTEAFF. CDR3 in DNA: TGTGCCATCAGTCCCTGGACAGGGGCAGGGACTGAAGCTTTCTTT.